These 17 T cell receptor beta chains were sequenced from one sample in a study of blood T cell repertoires in COVID-19. Repertoires were generated with immunoSEQ multiplex PCR, while TCRdb's copy carries only in-frame clones and drops some. The sample comprises 150,000 to 200,000 clones, 86% of which are singletons, and 7% rests with the top ten. Sequenced sample: peripheral blood. Receptor source: an elderly woman in a cohort sampled during active or convalescent COVID-19.

The genes are TRBV3-1 (or the pseudogene TRBV3-2) and TRBJ1-1, with 12 bases lining up with TRBD1. V trimming: 0 bases; J trimming: 11 bases; junction bases outside the gene matches: 13. CDR1 LGHDT and CDR2 YNNKEL come from the germline V gene (reference sequence). There are 17 residues in the CDR3. The CDR3 region is CASSQETLGQGAHRAFF. CDR3 DNA: TGTGCCAGCAGCCAAGAGACACTGGGACAGGGGGCGCACAGGGCTTTCTTT.

The J gene is TRBJ1-5, the V gene TRBV6-2 or TRBV6-3; tentatively, D is TRBD1 (5 bases). V lost 5 bases and J 5 bases, leaving 19 bases between the germline ends. Germline assignment: CDR1 MNHEY and CDR2 SVGEGT. The CDR3 consists of 16 residues. The CDR3 sequence is CASSPSTLSGDQPQHF. The DNA of the CDR3 is TGTGCCAGCAGTCCCTCAACGCTGTCGGGGGATCAGCCCCAGCATTTT.

This clone was counted once. CDR3 protein: CASSSLAGADNEQFF. In nucleotides, the CDR3 is TGCGCCAGCAGCTCGCTAGCGGGGGCTGACAATGAGCAGTTCTTC. The V call is TRBV5-1, the J call TRBJ2-1; 10 bases fit TRBD2. The CDR3 length is 15 residues. Germline CDR1 and CDR2: SGHRS and YFSETQ. Trimming took 3 bases from V and 5 from J; bases not matched to a gene: 5.

The chain employs TRBV7-8 and TRBJ2-7, with 11 bases fitting TRBD2. V lost 1 base to trimming and J lost 6 bases; unmatched junction nucleotides: 2. Looked up from germline, CDR1 is SGHVS and CDR2 is FQNEAQ. The CDR3 is 14 amino acids. This chain's CDR3 is CASSLGLAGFEQYV. The DNA for the CDR3 is TGTGCCAGCAGCTTAGGACTAGCGGGATTCGAGCAGTACGTC.

The gene calls are TRBV30 and TRBJ2-7; D possibly corresponds to TRBD2 (5 bases). V was trimmed by 2 bases and J by 12 bases, leaving 14 bases between them. This CDR3 spans 11 amino acids. CDR1 and CDR2 (germline): GTSNPN, SVGIG (reference sequence). The CDR3 coding sequence is TGTGCCTGGAGTAACCGGGATAGTCCGTACTTC. This translates into CAWSNRDSPYF.

The V and J genes are TRBV4-1 and TRBJ1-5; TRBD1 aligns across 7 bases. Germline V lookup: CDR1 MGHRA, CDR2 YSYEKL. V shed 0 bases, J shed 2 bases, and the junction held 7 bases outside the gene matches. The CDR3 extends over 17 amino acids. The CDR3 DNA reads as TGCGCCAGCAGCCAAGAAGGGGGCAGGTCTGGCAATCAGCCCCAGCATTTT. This codes for CASSQEGGRSGNQPQHF.

V usage is TRBV7-2 and J usage is TRBJ1-5; unclear D gene. Germline-derived CDR1 and CDR2 are SGHTA and FQGNSA. The CDR3 runs 16 residues. V was pared by 2 bases and J by 3 bases, with 14 bases between. CDR3: CASSLSGSLYNQPQHF. The CDR3 nucleotides read TGTGCCAGCAGCTTAAGCGGGAGTCTCTACAATCAGCCCCAGCATTTT.

The rearrangement links TRBV9 to TRBJ1-4, with TRBD1 matching 7 bases. The ends lost 4 bases at V and 8 bases at J; junction bases unmatched: 8. The germline CDR1 and CDR2 sequences are SGDLS and YYNGEE. This CDR3 spans 14 amino acids. CDR3 in amino acids: CASSRGTVGEKLFF. The CDR3, as DNA: TGTGCCAGCAGCCGAGGGACAGTGGGGGAAAAACTGTTTTTT.

CDR3 sequence: CSASRVTGSSYNEQFF. The DNA of the CDR3 is TGCAGTGCTAGTAGAGTGACGGGGAGCTCCTACAATGAGCAGTTCTTC. The genes are TRBV20-1 and TRBJ2-1; D is perhaps TRBD2 (5 bases). Per the germline V gene, CDR1 is DFQATT and CDR2 is SNEGSKA (reference sequence). V was trimmed by 3 bases and J by 0 bases, leaving 15 bases between them. This CDR3 has 16 amino acids.

V and J are TRBV7-9 and TRBJ2-2; D uncertain. The CDR3 has 14 amino acids. CDR1 is SEHNR and CDR2 is FQNEAQ in the germline V gene (reference sequence). Trimming removed 1 base at V and 1 base at J, with 4 bases between. The CDR3 spells CASSLVRNTGELFF. For the CDR3, the DNA is TGTGCCAGCAGCTTAGTCCGGAACACCGGGGAGCTGTTTTTT.

The rearrangement uses TRBV5-6 and TRBJ2-3, with 8 nucleotides matching TRBD2. Germline V gene sequence: CDR1 SGHDT, CDR2 YYEEEE. V lost 1 base to trimming and J lost 6 bases; unmatched junction nucleotides: 16. This CDR3 has 18 amino acids. The CDR3, as DNA: TGTGCCAGCAGCTTGTTTTTGAGTTTCGGGGGGGCCGGGGATACGCAGTATTTT. Amino acids: CASSLFLSFGGAGDTQYF.

This clone was seen a few times. This chain uses TRBV3-1 (or the pseudogene TRBV3-2) with TRBJ2-7, with 7 bases matching TRBD1. There are 13 residues in the CDR3. V was clipped by 3 bases and J by 6 bases; unmatched bases: 5. Germline V gene sequence: CDR1 LGHDT, CDR2 YNNKEL (reference sequence). The CDR3 protein is CASSQTGSGEQYF. As DNA, the CDR3 is TGTGCCAGCAGCCAGACAGGGTCCGGCGAGCAGTACTTC.

J is TRBJ2-1 and V is TRBV19; maybe TRBD1 (6 bases). Between the trimmed V and J ends, which lost 1 base and 8 bases, there was a span of 9 bases. Germline CDR1 LNHDA, CDR2 SQIVND (reference sequence). This CDR3 is built from 13 residues. CDR3 residues: CASSIGGRDEQFF. The CDR3, as DNA: TGTGCCAGTAGTATAGGGGGGCGGGATGAGCAGTTCTTC.

The chain combines TRBV9 with TRBJ1-1, with D possibly being TRBD1 (6 bases). From germline, CDR1 is SGDLS and CDR2 YYNGEE. V gave up 6 bases and J gave up 4 bases, with 22 bases separating them. The CDR3 is made up of 16 amino acids. CDR3 amino acids: CASTKNWGGLVTEAFF. Written as DNA, the CDR3 is TGTGCCAGCACCAAAAACTGGGGGGGCCTGGTCACTGAAGCTTTCTTT.

The rearrangement joins TRBV11-3 to TRBJ1-4, with TRBD1 matching over 7 bases. V trimming: 4 bases; J trimming: 3 bases; junction bases outside the gene matches: 5. From germline, CDR1 is SGHNT and CDR2 YENEEA. There are 15 residues in the CDR3. The DNA of the CDR3 is TGTGCCAGCAGCTCGAGACAGGGACCTAATGAAAAACTGTTTTTT. Translated, it gives CASSSRQGPNEKLFF.

V gene TRBV5-1 combines with J gene TRBJ1-2, with 9 bases matching TRBD1. With V trimmed by 4 bases and J by 8 bases, 3 bases remained unmatched. The germline gives CDR1 SGHRS, CDR2 YFSETQ. This CDR3 comprises 12 residues. CDR3 coding DNA: TGCGCCAGCAGCGTGGGACAGGGAGGCTACACCTTC. Translating it yields CASSVGQGGYTF.

The chain links TRBV11-2 to TRBJ2-3, with 7 bases matching TRBD2. In germline, CDR1 is SGHAT, CDR2 FQNNGV. Losses at the gene ends were 4 bases for V and 2 bases for J; bases not matched to a gene: 9. The CDR3 spans 16 residues. CDR3 DNA: TGTGCCAGCAGCTCCGCGGGCGGGGGATCCACAGATACGCAGTATTTT. This codes for CASSSAGGGSTDTQYF.